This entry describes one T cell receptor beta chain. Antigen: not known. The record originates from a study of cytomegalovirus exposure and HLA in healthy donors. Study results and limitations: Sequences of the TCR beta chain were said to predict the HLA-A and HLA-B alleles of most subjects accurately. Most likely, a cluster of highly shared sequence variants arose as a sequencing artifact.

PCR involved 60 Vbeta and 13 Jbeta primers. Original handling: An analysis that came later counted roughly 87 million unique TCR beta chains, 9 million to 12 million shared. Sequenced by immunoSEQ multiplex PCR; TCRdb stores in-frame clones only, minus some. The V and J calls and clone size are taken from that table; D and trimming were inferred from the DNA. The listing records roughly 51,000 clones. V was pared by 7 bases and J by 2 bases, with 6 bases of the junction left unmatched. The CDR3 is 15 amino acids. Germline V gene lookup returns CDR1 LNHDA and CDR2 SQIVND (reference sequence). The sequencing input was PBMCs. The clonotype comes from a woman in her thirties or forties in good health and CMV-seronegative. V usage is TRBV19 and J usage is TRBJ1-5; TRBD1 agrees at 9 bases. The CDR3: CASTLRQGGNQPQHF. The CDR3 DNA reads TGTGCCAGTACCCTAAGACAGGGGGGCAATCAGCCCCAGCATTTT.